This T cell receptor beta chain was sequenced for a study of T-cell memory formation after mild COVID-19. Study conclusions and caveats: CM and EM subsets held most contracting CD4+ clones; EMRA held CD8+ ones. Among clones contracting day 15 to 85, CD4/CD8 was balanced, whereas later expanders leaned CD4+. That cross-reactive memory joined was suggested by some responding clones appearing in pre-infection memory.

The germline gives CDR1 LNHDA, CDR2 SQIVND (reference sequence). The CDR3 length is 16 residues. Deletions cut 1 base from V and 1 base from J, with 12 bases between. TCRalpha and TCRbeta libraries used 5'RACE with constant-segment primers and UMIs. TCRdb redid the calling of the 5' RACE reads with MiXCR, one entry per CDR3 protein. This table holds about 360,000 distinct CDR3 sequences, approximately 15% found once. This clonotype appeared a few times. As yet, its antigen is unknown. Sequencing input: PBMCs or a T cell subset sorted from them (not recorded which). This sequence was found in a man aged 18 to 29 who had mild COVID-19 (a few samples of this study predate the infection). Cell type and time point are not known. The chain is built from TRBV19 and TRBJ2-3, with a weak D call TRBD2 (5 bases). CDR3 residues: CASSIGRNKRTDTQYF. As DNA, the CDR3 is TGTGCCAGTAGTATAGGGAGGAATAAACGCACAGATACGCAGTATTTT.